A single TCR beta chain is shown here with its context. The entry originates in a study of blood T cells in healthy people across ages. Then a second PCR, running roughly 6 to 12 cycles, was carried out with a sample-barcoded 5' primer and a J-beta primer mix. One entry per CDR3 protein results from TCRdb running MiXCR on the 5' RACE reads. This sample has hundreds of thousands of distinct CDR3 sequences, with 20% to 25% found just once. Sequenced input: blood. This receptor was identified in a man aged 65-85 years in good health.

CDR3 in amino acids: CASSPYRFLNNEQFF. The DNA of the CDR3 is TGTGCCAGCAGTCCGTACAGATTCCTGAACAATGAGCAGTTCTTC. The gene calls are TRBV27 and TRBJ2-1; D is ambiguous. The germline gives CDR1 MNHEY, CDR2 SMNVEV (reference sequence). Trimming stripped 5 bases from V and 5 bases from J, with 16 bases between. The CDR3 has 15 residues.